The clone carrying this T cell receptor beta chain was seen ten or more times. Its antigen remains unidentified. Thyroid ultrasound, orbital computed tomography, clinical symptoms, and serum thyroxine and TRAb underpinned diagnoses. Using more than 7.5 ml of fresh peripheral blood, PBMCs were prepared. The entry originates in a study of T cells in Graves' hyperthyroidism and ophthalmopathy. RNA transcripts were the template for amplifying TCR beta CDR3 regions. HTBI primers were used for first-round RT-PCR of the TCR CDR3. TCRdb independently ran MiXCR on the multiplex PCR reads; one entry per CDR3 protein. This sample carries 530,000 or so distinct CDR3 sequences, 17% of them seen once, and the ten largest clones take around 17%. General study results and limits: A 13 V-J signature model discriminated ophthalmopathy versus stable hyperthyroidism.

The CDR3 contains 16 residues. Per the germline V gene, CDR1 is SNHLY and CDR2 is FYNNEI. V lost 8 bases and J 0 bases, leaving 17 bases between the germline ends. The chain joins TRBV2 to TRBJ1-3, with D tentatively TRBD1 (5 bases). What was sequenced was blood. This receptor was obtained from a woman under 30 with Graves' ophthalmopathy. CDR3 amino acids: CASEEDRHHSGNTIYF. CDR3 DNA: TGTGCCAGCGAAGAAGACAGACACCACTCTGGAAACACCATATATTTT.